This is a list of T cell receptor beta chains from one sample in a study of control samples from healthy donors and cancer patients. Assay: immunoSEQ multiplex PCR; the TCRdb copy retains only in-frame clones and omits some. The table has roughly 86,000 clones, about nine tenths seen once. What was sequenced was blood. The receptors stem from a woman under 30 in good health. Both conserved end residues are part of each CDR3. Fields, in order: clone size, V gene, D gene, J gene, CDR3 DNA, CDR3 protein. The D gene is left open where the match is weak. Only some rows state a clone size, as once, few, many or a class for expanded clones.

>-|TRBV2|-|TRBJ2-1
TGTGCTCTCTGGGGGGTGAGGGAACGCGGTGAGCAGTTCTTC
CALWGVRERGEQFF
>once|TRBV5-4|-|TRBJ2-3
TGTGCCAGCAGCTTGCCTTTTGGGGGAGATACGCAGTATTTT
CASSLPFGGDTQYF
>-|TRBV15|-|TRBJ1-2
TGTGCCACCACCATAGACCTTAAAACCCCCACCTTC
CATTIDLKTPTF
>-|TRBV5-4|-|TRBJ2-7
TGTGCCAGCAGCTCCCGCTCAGGCGGGGACCCATACGAGCAGTACTTC
CASSSRSGGDPYEQYF
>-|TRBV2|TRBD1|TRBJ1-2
TGTGCCAGCACCGCGACAGGGGTGATGGGCTACACCTTC
CASTATGVMGYTF
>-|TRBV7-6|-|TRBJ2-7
TGTGCCAGCAGCTTAACCGGACGGGAAACGGCCTACGAGCAGTACTTC
CASSLTGRETAYEQYF
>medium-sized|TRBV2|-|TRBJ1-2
TGTGCCAGCAGTGAAAGTTCAGAGTATGGCTACACCTTC
CASSESSEYGYTF
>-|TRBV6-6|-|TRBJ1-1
TGTGCCAGCAGTTACTCGTCTGGGAACACAAACACTGAAGCTTTCTTT
CASSYSSGNTNTEAFF
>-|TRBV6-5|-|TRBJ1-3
TGTGCCAGCAGCCCCGGGACCAGCGCCGGAAACACCATATATTTT
CASSPGTSAGNTIYF
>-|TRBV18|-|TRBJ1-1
TGTGCCAGCTCACCACTTACTCAGGGGATATTGACTGAAGCTTTCTTT
CASSPLTQGILTEAFF
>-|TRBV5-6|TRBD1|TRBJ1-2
TGTGCCAGCAGCCGGACAGGCCCTTTGGGAGGCTACACCTTC
CASSRTGPLGGYTF
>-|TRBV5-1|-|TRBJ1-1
TGCGCCAGCAGCTTGGGGACGAACACTGAAGCTTTCTTT
CASSLGTNTEAFF
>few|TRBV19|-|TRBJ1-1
TGTGCCAGTAAATGGGTAGAGGACACTGAAGCTTTCTTT
CASKWVEDTEAFF
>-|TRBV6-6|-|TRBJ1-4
TGTGCCAGCAGTGACAGCCCGATTGATGAAAAACTGTTTTTT
CASSDSPIDEKLFF
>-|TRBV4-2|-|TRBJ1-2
TGTGCCAGCAGCCAGGGCAACTATGGCTACACCTTC
CASSQGNYGYTF
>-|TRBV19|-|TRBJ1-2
TGTGCCAGTAGTAACCGGACCGCCCGGCGCGGCTACACCTTC
CASSNRTARRGYTF
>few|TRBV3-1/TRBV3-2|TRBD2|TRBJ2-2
TGTGCCAGCAGCCAAGGCCGACTAGCGGGGTTTGGCGGGGAGCTGTTTTTT
CASSQGRLAGFGGELFF
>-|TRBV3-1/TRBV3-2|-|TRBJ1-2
TGTGCCAGCAGCCTCCGGCCTACTGACTATGGCTACACCTTC
CASSLRPTDYGYTF
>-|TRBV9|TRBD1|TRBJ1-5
TGTGCCAGCAGCGCTAGACAGGGTAGGAGCAATCAGCCCCAGCATTTT
CASSARQGRSNQPQHF
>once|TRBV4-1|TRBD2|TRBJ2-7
TGCGCCAGCAGCCGAACTAGCGGGGGGCCCCCTTTGATATCCTACGAGCAGTACTTC
CASSRTSGGPPLISYEQYF
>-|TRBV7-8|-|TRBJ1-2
TGTGCCAGCAGCTTAGATGAGCTCTATGGCTACACCTTC
CASSLDELYGYTF
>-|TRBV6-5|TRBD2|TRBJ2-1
TGTGCCAGCAGTTCGACGGGGGGGCTATACAATGAGCAGTTCTTC
CASSSTGGLYNEQFF
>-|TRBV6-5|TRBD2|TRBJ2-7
TGTGCCAGCAGACCCGGACTAGCGGGGTCCTACGAGCAGTACTTC
CASRPGLAGSYEQYF
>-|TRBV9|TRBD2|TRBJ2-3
TGTGCCAGCACCCCTAGCGGGGGGGCGCGTGGAGATACGCAGTATTTT
CASTPSGGARGDTQYF
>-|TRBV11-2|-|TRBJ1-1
TGTGCCAGCAGCTTACCCTGGAACACTGAAGCTTTCTTT
CASSLPWNTEAFF
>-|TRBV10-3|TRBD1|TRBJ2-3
TGTGCCACCGGACAGGCCACAGATACGCAGTATTTT
CATGQATDTQYF
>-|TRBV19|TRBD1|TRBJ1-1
TGTGCCAGTAGTTTTGACAGGGAGAACACTGAAGCTTTCTTT
CASSFDRENTEAFF
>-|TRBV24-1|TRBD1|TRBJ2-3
TGTGCCACCAGTGACCCGGACAGGGTGAGCACAGATACGCAGTATTTT
CATSDPDRVSTDTQYF
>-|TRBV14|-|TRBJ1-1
TGTGCCAGCAGCCAAGGGGCTGGCTACACTGAAGCTTTCTTT
CASSQGAGYTEAFF
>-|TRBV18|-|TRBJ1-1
TGTGCCAGCTCACCACCGATTGGAGGATTGGGAGCTTTCTTT
CASSPPIGGLGAFF